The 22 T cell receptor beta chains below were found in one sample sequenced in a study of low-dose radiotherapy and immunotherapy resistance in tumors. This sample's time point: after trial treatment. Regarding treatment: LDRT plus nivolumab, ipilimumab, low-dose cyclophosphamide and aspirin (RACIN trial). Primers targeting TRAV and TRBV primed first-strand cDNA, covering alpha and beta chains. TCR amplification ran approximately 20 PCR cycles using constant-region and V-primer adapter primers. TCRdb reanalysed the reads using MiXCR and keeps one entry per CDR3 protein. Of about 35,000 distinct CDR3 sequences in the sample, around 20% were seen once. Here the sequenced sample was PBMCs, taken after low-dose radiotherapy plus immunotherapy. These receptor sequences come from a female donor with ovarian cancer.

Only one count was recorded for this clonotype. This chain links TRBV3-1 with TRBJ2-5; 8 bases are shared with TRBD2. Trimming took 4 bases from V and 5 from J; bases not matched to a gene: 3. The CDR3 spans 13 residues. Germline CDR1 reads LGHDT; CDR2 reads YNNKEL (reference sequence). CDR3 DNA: TGTGCCAGCAGCCCGGGGGGGATGGAGACCCAGTACTTC. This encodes CASSPGGMETQYF.

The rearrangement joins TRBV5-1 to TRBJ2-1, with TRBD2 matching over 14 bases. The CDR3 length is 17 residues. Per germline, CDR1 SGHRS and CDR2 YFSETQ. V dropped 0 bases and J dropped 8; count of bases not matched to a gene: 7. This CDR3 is CASSLAGLAGARDEQFF. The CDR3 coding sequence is TGCGCCAGCAGCTTGGCGGGACTAGCGGGGGCTAGGGATGAGCAGTTCTTC.

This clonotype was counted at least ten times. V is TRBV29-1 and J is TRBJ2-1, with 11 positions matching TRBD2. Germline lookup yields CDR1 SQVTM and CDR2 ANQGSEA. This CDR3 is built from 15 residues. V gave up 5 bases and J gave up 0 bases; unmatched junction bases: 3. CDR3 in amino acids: CSVPSGGSSYNEQFF. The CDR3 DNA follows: TGCAGCGTTCCTAGCGGGGGGAGCTCCTACAATGAGCAGTTCTTC.

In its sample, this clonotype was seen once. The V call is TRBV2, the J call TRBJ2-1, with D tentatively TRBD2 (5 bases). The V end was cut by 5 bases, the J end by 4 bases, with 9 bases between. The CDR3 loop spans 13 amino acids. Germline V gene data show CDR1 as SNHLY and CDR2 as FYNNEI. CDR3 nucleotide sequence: TGTGCCAGCAGTCAACTAGAGTACAATGAGCAGTTCTTC. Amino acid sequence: CASSQLEYNEQFF.

The CDR3 DNA sequence: TGTGCCAGCAGCTTTGGGGGGAGGGATGGCTACACCTTC. Residues: CASSFGGRDGYTF. The chain links TRBV11-2 to TRBJ1-2, with D possibly matching TRBD1 (5 bases). The germline V and J ends were trimmed by 3 bases and 6 bases, with 11 bases remaining between them. The germline gives CDR1 SGHAT, CDR2 FQNNGV. The CDR3 is made up of 13 amino acids. The whole variable domain, filled in from reference TRBV11-2 and TRBJ1-2, reads EAGVAQSPRYKIIEKRQSVAFWCNPISGHATLYWYQQILGQGPKLLIQFQNNGVVDDSQLPKDRFSAERLKGVDSTLKIQPAKLEDSAVYLCASSFGGRDGYTFGSGTRLTVV.

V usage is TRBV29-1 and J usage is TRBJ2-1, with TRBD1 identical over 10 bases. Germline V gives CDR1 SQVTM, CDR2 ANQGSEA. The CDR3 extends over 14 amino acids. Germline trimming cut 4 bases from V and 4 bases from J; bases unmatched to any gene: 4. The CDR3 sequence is CSVVGDRGYNEQFF. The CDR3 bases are TGCAGCGTTGTTGGGGACAGGGGATACAATGAGCAGTTCTTC.

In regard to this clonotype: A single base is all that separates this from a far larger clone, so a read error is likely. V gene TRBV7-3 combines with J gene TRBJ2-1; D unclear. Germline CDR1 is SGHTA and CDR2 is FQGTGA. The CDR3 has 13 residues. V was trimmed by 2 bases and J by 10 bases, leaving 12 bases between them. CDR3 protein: CASSLGQAGEQFF. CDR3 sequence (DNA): TGTGCCAGCAGCTTAGGGCAGGCCGGCGAGCAGTTCTTC.

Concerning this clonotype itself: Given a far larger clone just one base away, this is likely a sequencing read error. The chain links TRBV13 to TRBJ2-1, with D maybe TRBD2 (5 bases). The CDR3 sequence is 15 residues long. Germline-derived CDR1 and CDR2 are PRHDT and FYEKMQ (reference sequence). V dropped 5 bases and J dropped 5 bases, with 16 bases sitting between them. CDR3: CASSPPIRGNNEQFF. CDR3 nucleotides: TGTGCCAGCAGCCCTCCGATACGGGGTAACAATGAGCAGTTCTTC.

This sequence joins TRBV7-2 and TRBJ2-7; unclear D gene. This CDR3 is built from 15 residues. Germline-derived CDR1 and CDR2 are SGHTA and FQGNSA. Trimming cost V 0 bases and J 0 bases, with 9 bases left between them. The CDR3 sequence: CASSLAVGSSYEQYF. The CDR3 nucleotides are TGTGCCAGCAGCTTAGCGGTGGGTAGCTCCTACGAGCAGTACTTC.

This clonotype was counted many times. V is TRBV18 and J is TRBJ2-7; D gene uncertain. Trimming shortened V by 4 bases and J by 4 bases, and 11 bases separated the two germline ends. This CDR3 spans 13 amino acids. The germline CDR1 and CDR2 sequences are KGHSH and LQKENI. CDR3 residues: CASSHGPRYEQYF. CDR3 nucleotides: TGTGCCAGCTCACACGGGCCGAGGTACGAGCAGTACTTC.

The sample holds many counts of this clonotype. CDR3: CAWMAGSNTGELFF. In DNA, the CDR3 is TGTGCCTGGATGGCAGGGAGTAACACCGGGGAGCTGTTTTTT. The rearrangement uses TRBV30 and TRBJ2-2; tentatively, D is TRBD1 or TRBD2 (5 bases each). Germline V gives CDR1 GTSNPN, CDR2 SVGIG (reference sequence). The ends were cut back, 4 bases at V and 2 bases at J, with 11 bases in the middle. The CDR3 consists of 14 residues.

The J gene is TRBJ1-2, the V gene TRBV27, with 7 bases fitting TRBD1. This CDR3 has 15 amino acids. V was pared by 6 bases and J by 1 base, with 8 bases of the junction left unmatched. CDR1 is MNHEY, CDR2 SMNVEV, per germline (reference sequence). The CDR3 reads CASRFTGEVNYGYTF. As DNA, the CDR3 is TGTGCCAGCAGATTCACAGGGGAAGTTAACTATGGCTACACCTTC.

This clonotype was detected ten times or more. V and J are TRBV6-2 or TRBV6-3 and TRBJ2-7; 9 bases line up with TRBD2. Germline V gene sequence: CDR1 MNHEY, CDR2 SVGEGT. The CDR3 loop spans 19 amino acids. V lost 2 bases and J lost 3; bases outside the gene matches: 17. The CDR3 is CASSYGTIAGAPMNYEQYF. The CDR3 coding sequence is TGTGCCAGCAGTTACGGCACTATAGCGGGAGCCCCAATGAACTACGAGCAGTACTTC.

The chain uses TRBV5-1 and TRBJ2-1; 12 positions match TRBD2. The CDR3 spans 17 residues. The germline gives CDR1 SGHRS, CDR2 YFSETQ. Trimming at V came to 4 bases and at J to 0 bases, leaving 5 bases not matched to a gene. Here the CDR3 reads CASSSLAGGSSYNEQFF. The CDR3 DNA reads TGCGCCAGCAGCAGTCTAGCGGGAGGGAGCTCCTACAATGAGCAGTTCTTC.

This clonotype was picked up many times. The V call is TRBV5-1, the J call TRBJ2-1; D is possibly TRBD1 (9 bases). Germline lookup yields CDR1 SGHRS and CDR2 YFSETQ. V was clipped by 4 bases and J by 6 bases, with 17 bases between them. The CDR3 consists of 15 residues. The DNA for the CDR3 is TGCGCCAGCAGCCCGGGGGGGACAGGGAGCAATGAGCAGTTCTTC. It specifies CASSPGGTGSNEQFF.

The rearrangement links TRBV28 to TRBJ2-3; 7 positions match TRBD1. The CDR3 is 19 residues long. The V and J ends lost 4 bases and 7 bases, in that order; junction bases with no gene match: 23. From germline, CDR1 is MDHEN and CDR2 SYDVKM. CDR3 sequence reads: CASSSPTGNGFRLTYTQYF. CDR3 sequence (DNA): TGTGCCAGCAGTTCCCCGACAGGGAACGGGTTTCGTTTAACATATACGCAGTATTTT.

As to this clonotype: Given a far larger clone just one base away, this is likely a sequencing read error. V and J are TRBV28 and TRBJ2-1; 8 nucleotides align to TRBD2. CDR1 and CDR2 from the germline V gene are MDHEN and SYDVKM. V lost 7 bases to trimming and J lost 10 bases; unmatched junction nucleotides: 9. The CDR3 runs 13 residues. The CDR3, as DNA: TGTGCCAGCACTTCGGGGGGGCGGTACGAGCAGTTCTTC. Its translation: CASTSGGRYEQFF.

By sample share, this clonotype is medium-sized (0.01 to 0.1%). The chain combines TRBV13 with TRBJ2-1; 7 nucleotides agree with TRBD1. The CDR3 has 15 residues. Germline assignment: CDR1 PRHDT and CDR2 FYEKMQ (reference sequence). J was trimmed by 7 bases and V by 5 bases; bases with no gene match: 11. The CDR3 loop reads CASSVGTDRWNEQFF. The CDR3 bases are TGTGCCAGCAGCGTTGGGACAGACAGATGGAATGAGCAGTTCTTC.

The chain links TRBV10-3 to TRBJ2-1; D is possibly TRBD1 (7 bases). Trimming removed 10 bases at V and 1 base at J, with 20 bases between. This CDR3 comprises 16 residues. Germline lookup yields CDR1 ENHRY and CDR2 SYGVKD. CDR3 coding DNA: TGTGCCACCATCCGGCGGGACAGCGCTTCCTACAATGAGCAGTTCTTC. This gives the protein CATIRRDSASYNEQFF.

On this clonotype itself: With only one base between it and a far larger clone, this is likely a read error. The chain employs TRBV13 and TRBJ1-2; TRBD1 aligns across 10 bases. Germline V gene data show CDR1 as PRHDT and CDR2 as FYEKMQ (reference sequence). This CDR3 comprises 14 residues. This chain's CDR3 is CTSSPGQGNYGYTF. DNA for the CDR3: TGTACCAGCAGTCCGGGACAGGGGAACTATGGCTACACCTTC.

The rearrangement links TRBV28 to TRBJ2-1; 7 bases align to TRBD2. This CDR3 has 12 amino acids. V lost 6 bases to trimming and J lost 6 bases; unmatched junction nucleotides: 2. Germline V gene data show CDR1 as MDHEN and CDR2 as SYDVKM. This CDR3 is CASRGRGNEQFF. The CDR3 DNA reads TGTGCCAGCAGAGGGAGGGGCAATGAGCAGTTCTTC.

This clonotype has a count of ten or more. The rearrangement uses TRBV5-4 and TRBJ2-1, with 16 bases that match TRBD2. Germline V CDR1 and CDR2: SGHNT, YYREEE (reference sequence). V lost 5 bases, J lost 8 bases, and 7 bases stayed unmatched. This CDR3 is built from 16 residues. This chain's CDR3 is CASRRPGTSGRDEQFF. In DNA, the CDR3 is TGTGCCAGCAGGAGGCCCGGGACTAGCGGGAGGGATGAGCAGTTCTTC. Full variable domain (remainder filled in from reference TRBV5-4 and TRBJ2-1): ETGVTQSPTHLIKTRGQQVTLRCSSQSGHNTVSWYQQALGQGPQFIFQYYREEENGRGNFPPRFSGLQFPNYSSELNVNALELDDSALYLCASRRPGTSGRDEQFFGPGTRLTVL.